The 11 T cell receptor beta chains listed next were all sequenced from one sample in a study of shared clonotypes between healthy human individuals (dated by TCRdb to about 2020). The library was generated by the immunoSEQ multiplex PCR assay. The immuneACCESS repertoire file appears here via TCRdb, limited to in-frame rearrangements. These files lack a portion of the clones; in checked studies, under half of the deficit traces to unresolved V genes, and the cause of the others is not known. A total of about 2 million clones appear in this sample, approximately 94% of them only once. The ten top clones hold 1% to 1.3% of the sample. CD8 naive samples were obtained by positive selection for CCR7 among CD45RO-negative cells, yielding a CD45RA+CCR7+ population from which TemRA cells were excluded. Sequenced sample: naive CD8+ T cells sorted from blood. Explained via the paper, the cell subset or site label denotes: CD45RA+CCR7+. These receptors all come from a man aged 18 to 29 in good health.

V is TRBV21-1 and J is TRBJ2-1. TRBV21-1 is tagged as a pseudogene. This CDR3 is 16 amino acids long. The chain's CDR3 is CASSTRTTWGHNEQFF. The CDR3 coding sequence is TGTGCCAGCAGCACGAGGACAACCTGGGGACACAATGAGCAGTTCTTC.

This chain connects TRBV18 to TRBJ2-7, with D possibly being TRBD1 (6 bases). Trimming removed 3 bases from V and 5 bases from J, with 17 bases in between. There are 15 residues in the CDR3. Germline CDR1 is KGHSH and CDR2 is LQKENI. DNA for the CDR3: TGTGCCAGCTCACCTTCCGAGCCAGGGGACCACGAGCAGTACTTC. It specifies CASSPSEPGDHEQYF.

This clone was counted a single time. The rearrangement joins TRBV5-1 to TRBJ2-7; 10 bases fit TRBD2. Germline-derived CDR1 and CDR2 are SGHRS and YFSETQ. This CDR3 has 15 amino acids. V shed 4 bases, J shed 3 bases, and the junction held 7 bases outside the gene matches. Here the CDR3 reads CASSPLAGDLYEQYF. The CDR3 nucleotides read TGCGCCAGCAGCCCGCTAGCGGGAGACCTCTACGAGCAGTACTTC.

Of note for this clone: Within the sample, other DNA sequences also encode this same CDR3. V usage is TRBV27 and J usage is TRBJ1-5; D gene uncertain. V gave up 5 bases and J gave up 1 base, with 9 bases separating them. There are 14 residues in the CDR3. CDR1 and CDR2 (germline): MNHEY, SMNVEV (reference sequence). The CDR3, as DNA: TGTGCCAGCAGTCTACAAGGAAGCAATCAGCCCCAGCATTTT. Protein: CASSLQGSNQPQHF.

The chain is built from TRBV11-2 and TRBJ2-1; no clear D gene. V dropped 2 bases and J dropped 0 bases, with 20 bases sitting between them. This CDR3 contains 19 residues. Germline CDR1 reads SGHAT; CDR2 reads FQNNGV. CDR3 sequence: CASSLSLVLFQSSYNEQFF. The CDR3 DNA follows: TGTGCCAGCAGCTTAAGCTTAGTTCTGTTCCAGAGCTCCTACAATGAGCAGTTCTTC. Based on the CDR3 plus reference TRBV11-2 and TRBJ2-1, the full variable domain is EAGVAQSPRYKIIEKRQSVAFWCNPISGHATLYWYQQILGQGPKLLIQFQNNGVVDDSQLPKDRFSAERLKGVDSTLKIQPAKLEDSAVYLCASSLSLVLFQSSYNEQFFGPGTRLTVL.

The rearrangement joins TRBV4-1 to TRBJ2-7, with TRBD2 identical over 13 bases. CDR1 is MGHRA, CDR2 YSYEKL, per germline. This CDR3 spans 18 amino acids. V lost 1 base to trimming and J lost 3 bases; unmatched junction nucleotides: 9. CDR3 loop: CASSQATSGRQHDYEQYF. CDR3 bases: TGCGCCAGCAGCCAAGCGACTAGCGGGAGGCAGCACGACTACGAGCAGTACTTC.

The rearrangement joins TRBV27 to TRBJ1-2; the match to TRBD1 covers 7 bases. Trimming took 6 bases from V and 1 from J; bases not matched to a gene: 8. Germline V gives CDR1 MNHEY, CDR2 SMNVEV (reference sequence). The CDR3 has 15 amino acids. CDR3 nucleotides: TGTGCCAGCAGATCTCGACAGGGCGGTAACTATGGCTACACCTTC. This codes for CASRSRQGGNYGYTF.

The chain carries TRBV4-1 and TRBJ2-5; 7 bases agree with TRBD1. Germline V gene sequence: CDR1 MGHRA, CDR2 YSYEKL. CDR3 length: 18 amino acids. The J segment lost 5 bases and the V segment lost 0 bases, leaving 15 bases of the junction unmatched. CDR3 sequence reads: CASSQELHIPGGKETQYF. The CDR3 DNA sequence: TGCGCCAGCAGCCAAGAACTTCATATCCCAGGGGGTAAGGAGACCCAGTACTTC.

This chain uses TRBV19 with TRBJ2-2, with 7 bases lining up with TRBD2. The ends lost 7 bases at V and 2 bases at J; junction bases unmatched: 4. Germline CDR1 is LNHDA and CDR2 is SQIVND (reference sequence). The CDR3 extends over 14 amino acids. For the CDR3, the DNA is TGTGCCAGTATGGCGGGAGAAAACACCGGGGAGCTGTTTTTT. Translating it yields CASMAGENTGELFF.

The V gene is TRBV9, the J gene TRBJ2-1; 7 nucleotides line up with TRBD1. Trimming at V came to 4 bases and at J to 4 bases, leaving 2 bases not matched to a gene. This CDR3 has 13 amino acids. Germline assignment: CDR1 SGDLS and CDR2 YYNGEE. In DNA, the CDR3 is TGTGCCAGCAGCCTGACAGGGTACAATGAGCAGTTCTTC. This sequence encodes CASSLTGYNEQFF.

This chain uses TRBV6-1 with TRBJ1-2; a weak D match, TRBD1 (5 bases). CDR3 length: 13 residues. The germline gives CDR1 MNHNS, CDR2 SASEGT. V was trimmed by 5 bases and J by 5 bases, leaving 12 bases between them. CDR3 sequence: CASSSRELYGYTF. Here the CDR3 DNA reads TGTGCCAGCAGTAGCAGGGAGCTTTATGGCTACACCTTC.